Below, 22 T cell receptor beta chains from the same sample are listed, as sequenced in a study of STAT3 mutations in large granular lymphocyte leukemia. Study observations and caveats: Every T-cell large granular lymphocyte leukemia patient had at least one immunodominant TCR beta clonotype.

These TCRs' antigens remain unknown. Generated by immunoSEQ multiplex PCR, the TCRdb table keeps only in-frame clones and is missing some. The profile covers some 27,000 clones, with approximately 80% appearing a single time and over 25% taken by the ten largest. The material sequenced was peripheral blood mononuclear cells. Receptors originate from a woman between 45 and 60 years old with T-cell large granular lymphocyte leukemia. Some clones in this sample may be carry-over from other donors' samples.

This clone has just one count. V is TRBV28 and J is TRBJ2-7; no definite D call. The V and J ends lost 1 base and 7 bases respectively, with 5 bases between them. The germline gives CDR1 MDHEN, CDR2 SYDVKM. The CDR3 is made up of 11 amino acids. The CDR3 loop is CASSLSREQYF. For the CDR3, the DNA is TGTGCCAGCAGTTTATCTAGGGAGCAGTACTTC.

This chain joins TRBV5-4 and TRBJ1-2; a weak D match, TRBD1 (5 bases). Trimming removed 0 bases at V and 3 bases at J, with 9 bases between. CDR3 length equals 14 residues. Germline CDR1 is SGHNT and CDR2 is YYREEE (reference sequence). CDR3 loop: CASSLAGQDYGYTF. In nucleotides, the CDR3 is TGTGCCAGCAGCTTGGCAGGGCAAGACTATGGCTACACCTTC.

CDR3 bases: TGTGCCAGCAGTTTGTCGGACAGAAATCAGCCCCAGCATTTT. Amino acid sequence: CASSLSDRNQPQHF. The chain carries TRBV6-6 and TRBJ1-5, with D maybe TRBD1 (6 bases). The CDR3 has 14 amino acids. Looked up from germline, CDR1 is MNHNY and CDR2 is SVGAGI (reference sequence). V dropped 4 bases and J dropped 4 bases, with 11 bases sitting between them.

V is TRBV7-9 and J is TRBJ1-2; D uncertain. The V gene's germline CDR1 is SEHNR and CDR2 FQNEAQ (reference sequence). CDR3 length: 14 amino acids. Trimming cost V 0 bases and J 2 bases, with 7 bases left between them. The CDR3 is CASSLAGLNYGYTF. The CDR3 nucleotides are TGTGCCAGCAGCTTAGCTGGGTTAAACTATGGCTACACCTTC.

The chain joins TRBV20-1 to TRBJ1-2, with D tentatively TRBD1 (5 bases). The CDR3 extends over 11 amino acids. Germline V gene data show CDR1 as DFQATT and CDR2 as SNEGSKA (reference sequence). V was trimmed by 8 bases and J by 8 bases, leaving 15 bases between them. The CDR3 loop reads CSTRGRGGYTF. CDR3 coding DNA: TGCAGTACTCGGGGACGAGGAGGCTACACCTTC.

The CDR3 DNA is TGTGCCAGCAGTTTACTCAGGGGGCTGTCCTACGAGCAGTACTTC. As protein: CASSLLRGLSYEQYF. The chain is built from TRBV27 and TRBJ2-7, with 8 bases fitting TRBD1. The CDR3 has 15 residues. After removal of 2 bases from V and 1 base from J, the junction contained 4 bases not matched to a gene. Germline-derived CDR1 and CDR2 are MNHEY and SMNVEV (reference sequence).

CDR3 sequence: CASSPGRLAGTDTQYF. CDR3 in DNA: TGTGCCAGCAGCCCCGGTAGGCTAGCGGGCACAGATACGCAGTATTTT. This chain connects TRBV7-9 to TRBJ2-3; 7 nucleotides match TRBD2. Germline V gene lookup returns CDR1 SEHNR and CDR2 FQNEAQ (reference sequence). V trimming: 5 bases; J trimming: 1 base; junction bases outside the gene matches: 9. This CDR3 is 16 amino acids long.

This clone was observed a few times. The chain combines TRBV27 with TRBJ1-2; D not certain. V was shortened by 2 bases and J by 7 bases, with 11 bases between the two germline ends. Germline V lookup: CDR1 MNHEY, CDR2 SMNVEV (reference sequence). CDR3 size: 13 residues. CDR3 coding DNA: TGTGCCAGCAGTTTAAATGGGGTGGGTGGCTACACCTTC. It specifies CASSLNGVGGYTF.

This clone was detected only once. The chain employs TRBV5-1 and TRBJ2-3; D ambiguous. Trimming removed 1 base from V and 6 bases from J, with 12 bases in between. The CDR3 has 14 residues. Germline assignment: CDR1 SGHRS and CDR2 YFSETQ. The DNA for the CDR3 is TGCGCCAGCAGCTTGAGACCTAACCTGGATACGCAGTATTTT. Translated, it gives CASSLRPNLDTQYF.

This clone was seen just once. The chain has TRBV28 and TRBJ2-1; D is uncertain. Trimming took off 7 bases at V and 2 bases at J, with 12 bases between the two ends. CDR3 size: 14 residues. Germline assignment: CDR1 MDHEN and CDR2 SYDVKM. In nucleotides, the CDR3 is TGTGCCAGCACCCGTTCGAAGCCCTACAATGAGCAGTTCTTC. This translates into CASTRSKPYNEQFF.

The chain links TRBV4-3 to TRBJ2-2; 7 nucleotides match TRBD1. The V and J ends lost 5 bases and 5 bases, in that order; junction bases with no gene match: 11. CDR1 and CDR2 (germline): LGHNA, YSLEER. The CDR3 covers 16 residues. The CDR3 region is CASSATEAGGTGELFF. The CDR3 DNA reads TGCGCCAGCAGCGCGACGGAGGCAGGGGGTACCGGGGAGCTGTTTTTT.

This CDR3 is CASSFPGAGYEQYF. CDR3 DNA: TGTGCCAGCAGCTTCCCCGGGGCTGGCTACGAGCAGTACTTC. The chain is built from TRBV5-7 and TRBJ2-7; D might be TRBD1 or TRBD2, each matching 5 bases. TRBV5-7 is an open reading frame, and its role is uncertain. V lost 2 bases, J lost 3 bases, and 12 bases lay in between. The CDR3 extends over 14 amino acids.

The chain joins TRBV15 to TRBJ1-2; perhaps TRBD1 as D (5 bases). The germline gives CDR1 LNHNV, CDR2 YYDKDF (reference sequence). The CDR3 spans 12 residues. With 1 base removed from V and 8 bases from J, the gap between germline ends came to 8 bases. CDR3 sequence (DNA): TGTGCCACCAGCAGAGCGGACATCGGCTACACCTTC. Translating it yields CATSRADIGYTF.

The chain couples TRBV30 to TRBJ2-7; D unclear. Deletions cut 0 bases from V and 0 bases from J, with 3 bases between. Germline V CDR1 and CDR2: GTSNPN, SVGIG (reference sequence). The CDR3 length is 12 residues. Here the CDR3 reads CAWSVTSYEQYF. In nucleotides, the CDR3 is TGTGCCTGGAGTGTGACCTCCTACGAGCAGTACTTC.

This clone was observed once. The V gene is TRBV29-1, the J gene TRBJ2-7; tentatively, D is TRBD1 (5 bases). Trimming pared 5 bases from V and 4 bases from J, leaving 15 bases between. The CDR3 consists of 13 residues. Looked up from germline, CDR1 is SQVTM and CDR2 is ANQGSEA. The CDR3 DNA reads as TGCAGCGTTACAGGTACTCAGTCGTACGAGCAGTACTTC. Translated, it gives CSVTGTQSYEQYF.

The chain carries TRBV5-3 and TRBJ1-5; no clear D. TRBV5-3 is flagged as an ORF with uncertain function. The CDR3 extends over 15 amino acids. The V and J ends lost 3 bases and 6 bases respectively, with 16 bases between them. CDR3 nucleotides: TGTGCCAGAAGCTCGACACCTACTGAGGGTCAGCCCCAGCATTTT. Amino acid sequence: CARSSTPTEGQPQHF.

This clone was detected only once. This chain links TRBV7-2 with TRBJ2-7; perhaps TRBD1 as D (5 bases). The V gene lost 3 bases and the J gene lost 4 bases, with 10 bases spanning the gap. Germline V gene lookup returns CDR1 SGHTA and CDR2 FQGNSA. The CDR3 runs to 13 residues. The CDR3 nucleotides read TGTGCCAGCAGCTTCGGCAGGGCTTACGAGCAGTACTTC. Amino acid sequence: CASSFGRAYEQYF.

This chain connects TRBV30 to TRBJ2-7; D unresolved. This CDR3 region has 14 residues. CDR1 GTSNPN and CDR2 SVGIG come from the germline V gene (reference sequence). Trimming shortened V by 1 base and J by 6 bases, and 16 bases separated the two germline ends. The CDR3 bases are TGTGCCTGGAGTGCTCTCTTGGACCGAAGCGAGCAGTACTTC. Its protein is CAWSALLDRSEQYF.

The chain combines TRBV5-6 with TRBJ2-7, with 10 positions matching TRBD2. Unmatched junction bases numbered 7, after V lost 4 bases and J lost 3 bases. CDR3 length: 15 amino acids. The germline V gene has CDR1 SGHDT and CDR2 YYEEEE. The CDR3 DNA follows: TGTGCCAGCAGCCCGGGACTAGCGACATACTACGAGCAGTACTTC. Protein sequence: CASSPGLATYYEQYF.

V is TRBV7-2 and J is TRBJ2-2; D not resolved. Trimming left V 3 bases short and J 6 bases short, with 14 bases between. Per the germline V gene, CDR1 is SGHTA and CDR2 is FQGNSA. The CDR3 covers 15 residues. Here the CDR3 DNA reads TGTGCCAGCAGCTTCCGGCCCCAGCCCCCCGGGGAGCTGTTTTTT. The encoded protein is CASSFRPQPPGELFF.

This clone was seen a single time. The CDR3 loop reads CASGLVVDGRAYEQYF. The CDR3, as DNA: TGTGCTAGTGGTTTGGTAGTGGACGGGAGGGCGTACGAGCAGTACTTC. The J gene is TRBJ2-7, the V gene TRBV12-5, with 8 bases fitting TRBD2. The CDR3 length is 16 residues. The V and J ends lost 0 bases and 4 bases, in that order; junction bases with no gene match: 8. Germline V gives CDR1 LGHNT, CDR2 FRNRAP.

This chain links TRBV29-1 with TRBJ2-5; 14 nucleotides line up with TRBD2. Germline V CDR1 and CDR2: SQVTM, ANQGSEA. The ends lost 6 bases at V and 4 bases at J; junction bases unmatched: 7. The CDR3 contains 15 residues. The CDR3 coding sequence is TGCAGCGTCGCAGGGACTAGCGGGAGTGGAGAGACCCAGTACTTC. Protein sequence: CSVAGTSGSGETQYF. The complete variable domain, with remaining parts taken from reference TRBV29-1 and TRBJ2-5, reads SAVISQKPSRDICQRGTSLTIQCQVDSQVTMMFWYRQQPGQSLTLIATANQGSEATYESGFVIDKFPISRPNLTFSTLTVSNMSPEDSSIYLCSVAGTSGSGETQYFGPGTRLLVL.